This TCR beta chain originates from a study of blood T cell repertoires in COVID-19. On the study more broadly: Sites in the United States, Italy and Spain provided acute and convalescent COVID-19 samples.

The data were produced by immunoSEQ multiplex PCR, yet TCRdb's version contains in-frame clones alone and is incomplete. The sample lists 200,000 or so clones, 60% to 80% occurring once. The germline V gene has CDR1 SGHAT and CDR2 FQNNGV. The CDR3 extends over 15 amino acids. The trim removed 1 base at V and 3 bases at J, leaving 6 bases unmatched. V usage is TRBV11-2 and J usage is TRBJ2-7, with TRBD2 matching over 7 bases. The sequencing input was peripheral blood. This clonotype originated in a man between 60 and 70 years old with active or convalescent COVID-19. The CDR3 here is CASSLVTGGIYEQYF. CDR3 coding DNA: TGTGCCAGCAGCTTAGTTACGGGGGGTATCTACGAGCAGTACTTC.